This T cell receptor beta chain is from a study of CD8+CD57+ T cells in acquired aplastic anemia. Profiling of TCR beta VDJ combinations and CDR3 sequences used genomic DNA as template. TCRdb re-called the reads with MiXCR, one entry per CDR3 protein. Among more than 250,000 distinct CDR3 sequences listed, 55% to 65% were seen once. Germline CDR1 MDHEN, CDR2 SYDVKM. The length of the CDR3 is 13 residues. V dropped 6 bases and J dropped 2 bases, with 11 bases sitting between them. This clonotype appeared many times. The antigen remains undetermined. Study-wide points: Patients and controls were found to share twenty-nine CD8+ CDR3 sequences.

This rearrangement joins TRBV28 to TRBJ2-7, with a weak D call TRBD1 (6 bases). Sequencing was done on a sample of sorted CD4+, CD8+, or CD8+CD57+ T cells (not recorded which) from PBMCs. This TCR came from a human donor with severe aplastic anemia or a healthy control (not recorded which). The CDR3 loop reads CASSSDSAYEQYF. CDR3 DNA: TGTGCCAGCAGCTCGGACAGTGCCTACGAGCAGTACTTC.